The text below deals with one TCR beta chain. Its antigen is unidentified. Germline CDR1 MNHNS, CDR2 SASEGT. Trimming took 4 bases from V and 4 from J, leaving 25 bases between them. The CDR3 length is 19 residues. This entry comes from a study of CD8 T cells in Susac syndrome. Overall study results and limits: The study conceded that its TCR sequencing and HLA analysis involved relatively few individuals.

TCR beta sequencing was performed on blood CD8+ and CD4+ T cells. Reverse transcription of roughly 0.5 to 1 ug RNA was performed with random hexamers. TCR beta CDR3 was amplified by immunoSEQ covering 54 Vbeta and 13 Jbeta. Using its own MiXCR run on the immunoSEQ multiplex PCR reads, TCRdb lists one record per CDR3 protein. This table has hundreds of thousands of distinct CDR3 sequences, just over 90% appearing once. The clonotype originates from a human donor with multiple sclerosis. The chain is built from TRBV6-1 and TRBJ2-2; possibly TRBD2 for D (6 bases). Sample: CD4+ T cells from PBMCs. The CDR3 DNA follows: TGTGCCAGCAGTGTTGGTGGATACAGAGCGGGTGCGATCACCGGGGAGCTGTTTTTT. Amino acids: CASSVGGYRAGAITGELFF.